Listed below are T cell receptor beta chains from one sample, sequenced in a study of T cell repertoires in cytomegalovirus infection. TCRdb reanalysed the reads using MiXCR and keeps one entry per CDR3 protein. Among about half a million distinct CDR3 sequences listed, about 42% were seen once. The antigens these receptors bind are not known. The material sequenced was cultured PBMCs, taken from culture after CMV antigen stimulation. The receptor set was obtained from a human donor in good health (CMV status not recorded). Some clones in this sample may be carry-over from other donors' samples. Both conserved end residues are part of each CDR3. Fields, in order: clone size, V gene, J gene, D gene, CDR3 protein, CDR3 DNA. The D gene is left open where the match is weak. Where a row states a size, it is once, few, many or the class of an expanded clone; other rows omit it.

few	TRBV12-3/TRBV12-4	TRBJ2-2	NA	CASRTQDTGELFF	TGTGCCAGCAGGACTCAAGACACCGGGGAGCTGTTTTTT
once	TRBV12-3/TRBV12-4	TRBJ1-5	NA	CASSPSSGGQPQHF	TGTGCCAGCAGTCCCTCTTCAGGAGGACAGCCCCAGCATTTT
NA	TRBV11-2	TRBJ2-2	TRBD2	CASSLQAGPYTGELFF	TGTGCCAGCAGCTTACAAGCGGGACCATACACCGGGGAGCTGTTTTTT
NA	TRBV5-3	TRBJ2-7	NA	CASSSYVGAAYEQYF	TGTGCCAGCAGCTCCTATGTGGGAGCGGCCTACGAGCAGTACTTC
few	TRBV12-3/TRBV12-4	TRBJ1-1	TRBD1	CASSPLTGETEAFF	TGTGCCAGCAGTCCTTTGACAGGGGAAACTGAAGCTTTCTTT
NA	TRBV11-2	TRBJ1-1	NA	CASSLDTLAGFSGEAFF	TGTGCCAGCAGCTTAGACACTCTGGCAGGGTTCAGCGGTGAAGCTTTCTTT
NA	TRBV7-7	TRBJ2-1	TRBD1	CASSASGTGGSNEQFF	TGTGCCAGCAGCGCCTCCGGGACAGGGGGTTCCAATGAGCAGTTCTTC
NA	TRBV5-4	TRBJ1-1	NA	CASSLGGVWSTEAFF	TGTGCCAGCAGCCTGGGTGGGGTTTGGAGCACTGAAGCTTTCTTT
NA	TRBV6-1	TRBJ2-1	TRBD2	CASSRLAGGGAYNEQFF	TGTGCCAGCAGTCGACTAGCGGGAGGGGGGGCCTACAATGAGCAGTTCTTC
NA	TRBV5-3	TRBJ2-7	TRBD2	CASSPGVAGLRYEQYF	TGTGCCAGCAGCCCCGGGGTAGCGGGGCTGAGGTACGAGCAGTACTTC
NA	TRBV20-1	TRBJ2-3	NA	CSVSTQTDTQYF	TGCAGTGTTTCCACCCAGACAGATACGCAGTATTTT
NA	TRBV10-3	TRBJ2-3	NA	CAISESTGTDTQYF	TGTGCCATCAGTGAGTCGACCGGGACAGATACGCAGTATTTT
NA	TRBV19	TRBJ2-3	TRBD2	CAIRAGEGDTQYF	TGTGCCATTAGAGCGGGGGAGGGGGATACGCAGTATTTT
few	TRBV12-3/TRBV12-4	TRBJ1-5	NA	CASSLDPLGPQHF	TGTGCCAGCAGTCTAGACCCTTTAGGGCCCCAGCATTTT
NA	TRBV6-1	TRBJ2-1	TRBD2	CASSLLAGDSDEQFF	TGTGCCAGCAGTTTACTAGCGGGAGATAGCGATGAGCAGTTCTTC
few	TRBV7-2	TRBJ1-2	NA	CASSLASAGGTF	TGTGCCAGCAGCTTAGCCTCAGCAGGAGGCACCTTC
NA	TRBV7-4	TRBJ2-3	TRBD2	CASSVTSGADTQYF	TGTGCCAGCAGCGTTACTAGCGGGGCAGATACGCAGTATTTT
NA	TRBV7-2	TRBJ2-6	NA	CASNSGSGANVLTF	TGTGCCAGCAACAGCGGGTCCGGGGCCAACGTCCTGACTTTC
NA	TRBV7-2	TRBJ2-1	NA	CASRRDSAIYNEQFF	TGTGCCAGCAGGCGGGACAGCGCCATCTACAATGAGCAGTTCTTC
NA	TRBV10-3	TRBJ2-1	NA	CASGTVNAPEQFF	TGTGCCTCGGGCACGGTTAACGCCCCGGAGCAGTTCTTC